A selection of T cell receptor beta chains follows, all from one sample in a study of CD8 T cells in ankylosing spondylitis. Each CDR3 protein gets one entry after TCRdb re-called the 5' RACE reads with MiXCR. The repertoire has some 220,000 distinct CDR3 sequences, approximately 7.4% of them found once; the top ten carry 11% to 15%. The sample consisted of blood, either unsorted or a sorted T cell fraction (not recorded which). All receptors come from a male donor with ankylosing spondylitis. Each CDR3 is given with its conserved first and last residue. A D gene is named only where the DNA matches it firmly. The listing skips clone size in some rows; elsewhere it reads once, few, many or a size class.

-	TRBV5-7	few	TRBJ2-7	TGTGCCAGCAGCTCCGGACACTACGAGCAGTACTTC	CASSSGHYEQYF
TRBD1	TRBV7-8	few	TRBJ2-3	TGTGCCAGCAGCCCCCCCACCGGGACAGGGTCAGATACGCAGTATTTT	CASSPPTGTGSDTQYF
-	TRBV6-1	many	TRBJ2-5	TGTGCCAGCATCGACCTGTCTCAACGAGCTAGCCGAGGAGAAGAGACCCAGTACTTC	CASIDLSQRASRGEETQYF
-	TRBV2	many	TRBJ2-2	TGTGCCAGCAGTGAGCTTTACGGGAACACCGGGGAGCTGTTTTTT	CASSELYGNTGELFF
-	TRBV19	many	TRBJ1-1	TGTGCCAGTAGCAACTTGAACACTGAAGCTTTCTTT	CASSNLNTEAFF
-	TRBV5-1	few	TRBJ2-1	TGCGCCAGCAGCCCTTATCCGGTTTTAGCCGGCAATGAGCAGTTCTTC	CASSPYPVLAGNEQFF
-	TRBV4-3	many	TRBJ2-3	TGCGCCAGCAGCGGGGGCCTAATCACAGATACGCAGTATTTT	CASSGGLITDTQYF
TRBD1	TRBV2	few	TRBJ1-6	TGTGCCAGCAGTGTGGGACAGGGATATAATTCACCCCTCCACTTT	CASSVGQGYNSPLHF
-	TRBV3-1	many	TRBJ2-5	TGTGCCAGCAGCCCCACATGGGGGGTCCAAGAGACCCAGTACTTC	CASSPTWGVQETQYF
-	TRBV2	few	TRBJ1-1	TGTGCCAGCAGTGATAGGAACACTGAAGCTTTCTTT	CASSDRNTEAFF
-	TRBV11-1	many	TRBJ2-5	TGTGCCAGCAGCTTAGCCCCGGCGGCAGGAGAGACCCAGTACTTC	CASSLAPAAGETQYF
TRBD2	TRBV2	-	TRBJ2-1	TGTGCCAGCAGTGAGGGCGGGGGGACCTACAATGAGCAGTTCTTC	CASSEGGGTYNEQFF
-	TRBV4-3	-	TRBJ2-7	TGCGCCAGCAGCCAAGAAACAGGGTACTACGAGCAGTACTTC	CASSQETGYYEQYF
TRBD1	TRBV3-1	-	TRBJ2-1	TGTGCCAGCAGCTTCTCGGGACAGAGAGCATACAATGAGCAGTTCTTC	CASSFSGQRAYNEQFF
-	TRBV4-1	many	TRBJ1-4	TGCGCCAGCAGCCAAGGTACTGAAGGGAACGAAAAACTGTTTTTT	CASSQGTEGNEKLFF
TRBD1	TRBV14	many	TRBJ1-1	TGTGCCAGCAGCCAAATCTACAGGGGGCCTGCGAACACTGAAGCTTTCTTT	CASSQIYRGPANTEAFF
TRBD2	TRBV7-2	few	TRBJ2-2	TGTGCCAGCAGCTCGTTCGGGAGGCTAGGCGGGGAGCTGTTTTTT	CASSSFGRLGGELFF
TRBD1	TRBV5-1	many	TRBJ1-2	TGCGCCAGCAGCTACAGGACAGGGCAAGATGGCTACACCTTC	CASSYRTGQDGYTF
TRBD1	TRBV11-1	many	TRBJ1-4	TGTGCCAGCAGCCTCGCAACAGGGGGGATTGCAACTAATGAAAAACTGTTTTTT	CASSLATGGIATNEKLFF
-	TRBV10-3	many	TRBJ2-2	TGTGCCATCAGCGCGGACAGCACCGGGGAGCTGTTTTTT	CAISADSTGELFF
-	TRBV10-3	many	TRBJ1-2	TGTGCCACCCCTACGGTCGGGACGGCTGAGTCGAGATATGGCTACACCTTC	CATPTVGTAESRYGYTF
-	TRBV11-2	few	TRBJ2-5	TGTGCCAGCAGCTTAGCTTGGGACAACCAAGAGACCCAGTACTTC	CASSLAWDNQETQYF
TRBD2	TRBV9	few	TRBJ2-7	TGTGCCAGCAGCCGATCTAGCGGGAGACACTACGAGCAGTACTTC	CASSRSSGRHYEQYF
-	TRBV4-3	-	TRBJ1-2	TGCGCCAGCAGCCAAGATAGGGGCGTCAACTATGGCTACACCTTC	CASSQDRGVNYGYTF
-	TRBV20-1	many	TRBJ2-2	TGCAGTGCTAGTCTGACAGGTGGTGAGCTGTTTTTT	CSASLTGGELFF
-	TRBV4-1	-	TRBJ1-1	TGCGCCAGCAGCCAGGAGTGGGGGATGCGAGCTTTCTTT	CASSQEWGMRAFF
-	TRBV12-3/TRBV12-4	-	TRBJ2-7	TGTGCCAGCAGTTTCCATGTTGGGTCTCAAGAGCAGTACTTC	CASSFHVGSQEQYF
TRBD2	TRBV28	many	TRBJ2-1	TGTGCCAGCAGTTTACCCATCGAGGTTTCTAGCGGGGCTACCTACAATGAGCAGTTCTTC	CASSLPIEVSSGATYNEQFF
TRBD2	TRBV13	many	TRBJ2-1	TGTGCCAGCAGCCCAGCCCGGACTAGCGGGAGATCGAGGAATGAGCAGTTCTTC	CASSPARTSGRSRNEQFF
-	TRBV18	-	TRBJ2-1	TGTGCCAGCTCACCATTGATAGCGAGGAGCTCCTACAATGAGCAGTTCTTC	CASSPLIARSSYNEQFF
TRBD2	TRBV20-1	many	TRBJ2-7	TGCGGGATTGGCTGGCGGGAGTCCTACGAGCAGTACTTC	CGIGWRESYEQYF
-	TRBV7-9	many	TRBJ2-5	TGTGCCAGCAGCTCCCCGCAGGACCAAGAGACCCAGTACTTC	CASSSPQDQETQYF
-	TRBV6-5	many	TRBJ2-5	TGTGCCAGCGTTGGGCCGGGAGAGACCCAGTACTTC	CASVGPGETQYF
-	TRBV6-5	many	TRBJ2-2	TGTGCCAGCAGTTACGGAGGGGGTTCGAACACCGGGGAGCTGTTTTTT	CASSYGGGSNTGELFF
TRBD1	TRBV4-3	-	TRBJ2-2	TGCGCCAGCAGCCAAGCCCCAGGGGGTCCGAACACCGGGGAGCTGTTTTTT	CASSQAPGGPNTGELFF
-	TRBV6-1	many	TRBJ1-3	TGTGCCAGCATCCCGGGTGGTTTTGGCTCTGGAAACACCATATATTTT	CASIPGGFGSGNTIYF
-	TRBV12-3/TRBV12-4	many	TRBJ1-5	TGTGCCAGCAGTTTTTACGCCCCCTACCCGTTGGCCCAGCCCCAGCATTTT	CASSFYAPYPLAQPQHF
TRBD2	TRBV4-2	many	TRBJ2-7	TGTGCCAGCACCCAAGATATCGGCGGGGGGGCTGAAGAGCAGTACTTC	CASTQDIGGGAEEQYF
TRBD1	TRBV7-6	many	TRBJ2-1	TGTGCCAGCAGCACTGGACAGGGCCCTTACAATGAGCAGTTCTTC	CASSTGQGPYNEQFF
-	TRBV7-9	many	TRBJ2-1	TGTGCCAGCAGCCCCCTTCCGAACAATGAGCAGTTCTTC	CASSPLPNNEQFF
-	TRBV25-1	-	TRBJ1-1	TGTGCCAGCAGTGAATATTCCCGGGATGAAGCTTTCTTT	CASSEYSRDEAFF
TRBD2	TRBV4-2	many	TRBJ2-7	TGTGCCAGCAGCCAAGGACGGGCGGGAGTCGGATACGAGCAGTACTTC	CASSQGRAGVGYEQYF
TRBD1	TRBV7-9	-	TRBJ2-1	TGTGCCAGCAGCCCTAGACAGGGGGCGACCTACAATGAGCAGTTCTTC	CASSPRQGATYNEQFF
-	TRBV20-1	many	TRBJ2-7	TGCAGTGCTAGACCGACCGACAGGTCCTCGTTCGAGCAGTACTTC	CSARPTDRSSFEQYF
TRBD1	TRBV20-1	-	TRBJ2-7	TGCAGTGCTAGAGGTAGGGACAGAGCCTACGAGCAGTACTTC	CSARGRDRAYEQYF
-	TRBV7-9	many	TRBJ2-5	TGTGCCAGCAGCTTAGAAGGTGCCGACGAGACCCAGTACTTC	CASSLEGADETQYF
TRBD1	TRBV6-2/TRBV6-3	few	TRBJ2-2	TGTGCCAGCAGTTGGGGACAGGGCTCGAACACCGGGGAGCTGTTTTTT	CASSWGQGSNTGELFF
TRBD2	TRBV27	-	TRBJ2-1	TGTGCCAGCAGTTTACTAGCGGGAGGTGGCTACAATGAGCAGTTCTTC	CASSLLAGGGYNEQFF